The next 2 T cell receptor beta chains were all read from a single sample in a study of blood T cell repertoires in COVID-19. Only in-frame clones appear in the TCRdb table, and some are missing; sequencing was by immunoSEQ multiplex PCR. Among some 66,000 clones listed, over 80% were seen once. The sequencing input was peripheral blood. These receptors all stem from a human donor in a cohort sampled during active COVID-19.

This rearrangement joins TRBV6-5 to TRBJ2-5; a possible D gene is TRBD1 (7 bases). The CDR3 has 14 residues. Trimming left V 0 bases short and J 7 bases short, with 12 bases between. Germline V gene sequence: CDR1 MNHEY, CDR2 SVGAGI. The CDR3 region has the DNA TGTGCCAGCAGTTACTCACGACAGGGAGGGACCCAGTACTTC. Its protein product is CASSYSRQGGTQYF.

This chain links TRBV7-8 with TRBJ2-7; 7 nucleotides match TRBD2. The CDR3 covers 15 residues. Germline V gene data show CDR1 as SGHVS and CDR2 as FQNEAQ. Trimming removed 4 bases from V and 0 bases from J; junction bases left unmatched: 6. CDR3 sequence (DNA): TGTGCCAGCAGCTCAAGCGGGGTAAGCTCCTACGAGCAGTACTTC. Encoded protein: CASSSSGVSSYEQYF. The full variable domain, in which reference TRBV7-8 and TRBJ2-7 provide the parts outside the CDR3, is GAGVSQSPRYKVAKRGQDVALRCDPISGHVSLFWYQQALGQGPEFLTYFQNEAQLDKSGLPSDRFFAERPEGSVSTLKIQRTQQEDSAVYLCASSSSGVSSYEQYFGPGTRLTVT.